This T cell receptor beta chain was profiled in a study of cytomegalovirus exposure and HLA in healthy donors. 13 Jbeta primers and 60 Vbeta primers were used for the PCR. Clones were read by immunoSEQ multiplex PCR, and TCRdb kept only the in-frame ones, dropping some. The sample has some 110,000 clones, roughly 80% seen once. Comments on this clone: What it binds is unknown.

Findings of the study overall: Three CMV-associated chains were confirmed in vitro to be specific for CMV antigens. Prior analysis indicated that the majority of TCR beta V segments exhibited productivity approximately 87% or approximately 30% of the time. Per a later analysis, 15,000 to 20,000 TCR beta sequences showed association with HLA alleles at 0.05 false discovery rate. On later analysis, the bulk of CMV-associated TCR beta chains appeared to be HLA-restricted.

Germline CDR1 SQVTM, CDR2 ANQGSEA. The J segment lost 0 bases and the V segment lost 3 bases, leaving 4 bases of the junction unmatched. This CDR3 has 15 residues. V gene TRBV29-1 combines with J gene TRBJ2-5; TRBD2 matches 10 bases. The TCR comes from a man aged 25-40 years in good health and CMV-seronegative. Specimen: PBMCs. The CDR3 DNA follows: TGCAGCGTTGACAGACTAGCGGGCAACCAAGAGACCCAGTACTTC. Translation: CSVDRLAGNQETQYF.